This T cell receptor beta chain comes out of a study of blood T cells in healthy people across ages. About this clonotype itself: Antigen: not known.

CDR1 and CDR2 from the germline V gene are WNHNN and SYGVQD (reference sequence). This CDR3 contains 14 residues. V gave up 8 bases and J gave up 5 bases; unmatched junction bases: 11. Next came a second PCR, run for about 6 to 12 cycles, which used a sample-barcoded 5' primer along with a J-beta primer mix. Researchers report that a template-switch adaptor with 12 random nucleotides tagged each cDNA molecule. In TCRdb, the 5' RACE reads were re-called with MiXCR into one record per CDR3 protein. The sample includes some 920,000 distinct CDR3 sequences, about 51% of them seen just once. Findings and caveats of the study: The donors' CMV status was not determined, possibly confounding changes in expanded clonotypes. Per million T cells, the diversity of TCR beta decreased roughly linearly as age advanced. Conclusively comparing naive with antigen-experienced cells was impossible with unsorted PBMCs.

The sequence was obtained from a woman in her fifties or sixties in good health. The material sequenced was blood. This chain joins TRBV10-1 and TRBJ2-7, with 8 bases identical to TRBD1. CDR3 bases: TGCGCCAGCGGACCGACAGGGGAGGTTCACGAGCAGTACTTC. Its translation: CASGPTGEVHEQYF.